The rows below give T cell receptor beta chains drawn from one sample of a study of beta chain features in type 1 diabetes. Sequenced by immunoSEQ multiplex PCR; TCRdb stores in-frame clones only, minus some. In the table there are 250,000 to 300,000 clones, 24% of which are singletons. Sequencing used naive CD4+ T cells from blood. These receptors were obtained from a woman between 25 and 40 years old with type 1 diabetes. The CDR3 runs from the conserved cysteine through the conserved F or W. Fields, in order: V gene, D gene, clone size, J gene, CDR3 DNA, CDR3 protein. A D gene is named only where the DNA matches it firmly. Rows give clone size only sometimes, using once, few, many, or a class for an expanded clone.

>TRBV30|.|.|TRBJ1-3
TGTGCCTGGAACTTCCGGGTCCGTGGAAACACCATATATTTT
CAWNFRVRGNTIYF
>TRBV18|.|few|TRBJ1-5
TGTGCCAGCTCACCACTAGGGGCTAGCAATCAGCCCCAGCATTTT
CASSPLGASNQPQHF
>TRBV30|.|.|TRBJ1-2
TGTGCCTGGTGCCCGGGAGCTAACTATGGCTACACCTTC
CAWCPGANYGYTF
>TRBV14|.|few|TRBJ2-7
TGTGCCAGCAGCCAAGGGAGCGTTTACGAGCAGTACTTC
CASSQGSVYEQYF
>TRBV29-1|TRBD1|.|TRBJ1-2
TGCAGCGTTGTAATACAGGGGAGTGGCTACACCTTC
CSVVIQGSGYTF
>TRBV10-3|TRBD1|once|TRBJ1-2
TGTGCCATCAGTGAGCCCGAGGGGGCCCCTCTCACCTTC
CAISEPEGAPLTF
>TRBV13|TRBD2|.|TRBJ2-3
TGTGCCAGCAGCCGGCCGACTAGCGGGAGGAAAGATACGCAGTATTTT
CASSRPTSGRKDTQYF
>TRBV25-1|.|few|TRBJ2-2
TGTGCCAGCAGGCGTGACAGGGAGGACACCGGGGAGCTGTTTTTT
CASRRDREDTGELFF
>TRBV13|.|.|TRBJ1-2
TGTGCCAGCAGCTTAGAATGGGGAGGGGTGGAAACCTTC
CASSLEWGGVETF
>TRBV27|.|few|TRBJ2-7
TGTGCCAGCAGTCCGAGCGGCGGTCGAAAGCTACTCTACGAGCAGTACTTC
CASSPSGGRKLLYEQYF
>TRBV6-5|TRBD2|once|TRBJ2-5
TGTGCCAGCAGGGAACCTAGCGGGAGCCACGAGACCCAGTACTTC
CASREPSGSHETQYF
>TRBV7-2|.|few|TRBJ2-5
TGTGCCAGCAGCGCCCCACCCCTAGGAGAGACCCAGTACTTC
CASSAPPLGETQYF
>TRBV27|TRBD2|.|TRBJ2-4
TGTGCCAGCAGACCAAGTGGACTAGCGGGAGTGGGAAACATTCAGTACTTC
CASRPSGLAGVGNIQYF
>TRBV29-1|TRBD1|few|TRBJ1-1
TGCAGCGTGCAGGGACAGGGGGGCCGCTCGGACACTGAAGCTTTCTTT
CSVQGQGGRSDTEAFF
>TRBV28|TRBD2|.|TRBJ2-1
TGTGCCAGCAGCTACGGGGGGGGGATCAGATGGCACAATGAGCAGTTCTTC
CASSYGGGIRWHNEQFF
>TRBV7-2|TRBD1|.|TRBJ1-5
TGTGCCAGCAGCTCTAGACAGGGGGATCAGCCCCAGCATTTT
CASSSRQGDQPQHF
>TRBV25-1|.|.|TRBJ2-7
TGTGCCAGCAGAGGGGGAATCGTCCCCTACGAGCAGTACTTC
CASRGGIVPYEQYF
>TRBV7-9|TRBD2|.|TRBJ2-7
TGTGCCAGCAGCTTACTCGTAACTAGCGTATCCTCCTACGAGCAGTACTTC
CASSLLVTSVSSYEQYF
>TRBV6-5|.|.|TRBJ2-5
TGTGCCAGCAGTTACACAGAGGGGACCCAGTACTTC
CASSYTEGTQYF
>TRBV25-1|.|.|TRBJ1-1
TGTGCCAGCATCCGGGGGAACACTGAAGCTTTCTTT
CASIRGNTEAFF
>TRBV29-1|TRBD1|few|TRBJ1-4
TGCAGCTGTTCGCGGACAGGGACTAATGAAAAACTGTTTTTT
CSCSRTGTNEKLFF
>TRBV29-1|TRBD1|.|TRBJ2-1
TGCAGCGTTCCCGGGACAGGTGCCTACAATGAGCAGTTCTTC
CSVPGTGAYNEQFF
>TRBV30|.|.|TRBJ1-1
TGTGCCTGGACAGTAAACACTGAAGCTTTCTTT
CAWTVNTEAFF
>TRBV4-1|TRBD2|few|TRBJ2-1
TGCGCCAGCAGCCAATATCCTAGCGGGAGATCCAATGAGCAGTTCTTC
CASSQYPSGRSNEQFF
>TRBV28|.|.|TRBJ2-7
TGTGCCAGCACGTCGGTAGCTTCCCACGAGCAGTACTTC
CASTSVASHEQYF
>TRBV28|TRBD2|few|TRBJ2-1
TGTGCCAGCATTTCCACGGGGGGCTCCTACAATGAGCAGTTCTTC
CASISTGGSYNEQFF
>TRBV30|TRBD2|few|TRBJ2-4
TGTGCCTGGAGTGTACGGGGGGGCCGAGCCAAAAACATTCAGTACTTC
CAWSVRGGRAKNIQYF
>TRBV28|.|.|TRBJ2-7
TGTGCCAGCAGTGCCGGGACACTTACCTACGAGCAGTACTTC
CASSAGTLTYEQYF
>TRBV15|TRBD1|.|TRBJ1-3
TGTGCCACCAGCCTCGACAGGGCCACTGGAAACACCATATATTTT
CATSLDRATGNTIYF
>TRBV2|TRBD2|.|TRBJ2-2
TGTGCCAGCAGGGCTTCTAGCGGGGGGAACACCGGGGAGCTGTTTTTT
CASRASSGGNTGELFF
>TRBV30|.|few|TRBJ2-7
TGTGCCTCAAGGAGAAGCTCCTACGAGCAGTACTTC
CASRRSSYEQYF
>TRBV2|.|.|TRBJ2-6
TGTGCCAGCAGTGAGGCCTCTGGGGCCAACGTCCTGACTTTC
CASSEASGANVLTF
>TRBV6-5|.|few|TRBJ2-1
TGTGCCAGCAGTTACCCTAGGAGAGACGGCAATGAGCAGTTCTTC
CASSYPRRDGNEQFF
>TRBV4-1|.|.|TRBJ1-2
TGCGCCAGCAGCCAAGAACAGGGTATGAACGGTTATGGCTACACCTTC
CASSQEQGMNGYGYTF
>TRBV29-1|.|.|TRBJ2-1
TGCAGCGTCCGAGACTACAATGAGCAGTTCTTC
CSVRDYNEQFF
>TRBV30|TRBD1|few|TRBJ2-3
TGTGCCTGGAGTGAGACAGGGGCTTATACGCAGTATTTT
CAWSETGAYTQYF
>TRBV7-9|.|.|TRBJ2-7
TGTGCCAGCAGCTTAAGGCGGGCCTACGAGCAGTACTTC
CASSLRRAYEQYF
>TRBV6-1|TRBD1|few|TRBJ1-5
TGTGCCAGCAGTGATCCCGGGACAGCCAAAGAGGCCCAGCATTTT
CASSDPGTAKEAQHF
>TRBV7-9|.|.|TRBJ1-2
TGTGCCAGCAGCTTAGGTGTGGGGAGCAATGGCTACACCTTC
CASSLGVGSNGYTF
>TRBV10-3|.|.|TRBJ1-1
TGTGCCATCAGTGATAAGGGGGAGACTGAAGCTTTCTTT
CAISDKGETEAFF
>TRBV30|.|few|TRBJ2-3
TGTGCCTGGAGCGGGAGCGTTGTTACGCAGTATTTT
CAWSGSVVTQYF
>TRBV28|.|.|TRBJ1-2
TGTGCCAGCAGTTCCCCGGGGAACTATGGCTACACCTTC
CASSSPGNYGYTF
>TRBV4-1|.|.|TRBJ1-4
TGCGCCAGCAGCCAAGTACAGGAAAAACTGTTTTTT
CASSQVQEKLFF
>TRBV5-1|.|.|TRBJ2-7
TGCGCCAGCAGCTTGGCAGGCCACTACGAGCAGTACTTC
CASSLAGHYEQYF
>TRBV15|.|few|TRBJ2-5
TGTGCCACCAGCAGAGATCGCGGTCGGGAGACCCAGTACTTC
CATSRDRGRETQYF
>TRBV5-1|.|few|TRBJ2-2
TGCGCCAGCAGCTTGGGACAGAACACCGGGGAGCTGTTTTTT
CASSLGQNTGELFF
>TRBV9|.|.|TRBJ1-4
TGTGCCAGCAGCGTACTCGGAGCTGGTGAAAAACTGTTTTTT
CASSVLGAGEKLFF
>TRBV5-1|TRBD2|few|TRBJ2-3
TGCGCCAGCAGCTTGACTAGCGTAGATACGCAGTATTTT
CASSLTSVDTQYF
>TRBV29-1|TRBD1|few|TRBJ1-2
TGCAGCGTTGGGGGACAGGGAGTGAGTGGCTACACCTTC
CSVGGQGVSGYTF